This TCR beta chain appears in the sequencing data of a study of cytomegalovirus exposure and HLA in healthy donors. As to this clone: Antigen unknown.

The study's findings and limits: The Asian-associated ancestry cluster reportedly had fewer N-insertions than the approximately 690-donor mean in a later analysis. Per a later analysis, about 17,000 TCR beta sequences showed association with HLA alleles at 0.05 false discovery rate.

Per the germline V gene, CDR1 is SGHVS and CDR2 is FQNEAQ. Trimming pared 7 bases from V and 5 bases from J, leaving 9 bases between. This CDR3 region has 13 residues. Researchers ran the PCR with 60 Vbeta and 13 Jbeta primers. Repertoires were generated with immunoSEQ multiplex PCR, while TCRdb's copy carries only in-frame clones and drops some. The sample contains approximately 190,000 clones, 77% of which appear only once. The sequenced material came from PBMCs. This chain joins TRBV7-8 and TRBJ1-6; tentative D call: TRBD1 (5 bases). This clonotype was sampled from a woman in her twenties or thirties in good health and CMV-seropositive. The CDR3 DNA reads as TGTGCCAGCACTCTACAGGATAATTCACCCCTCCACTTT. Translation gives CASTLQDNSPLHF.